This entry lists 7 T cell receptor beta chains sequenced from one sample in a study of PD-L1 blockade in urothelial cancer. Clones were sequenced by immunoSEQ multiplex PCR, and TCRdb holds only the in-frame ones, with some missing. Of 50,000 to 55,000 clones listed, 85% to 90% are singletons. Time point noted: peripheral blood 6 weeks after treatment start. The specimen was PBMCs, collected around atezolizumab (anti-PD-L1) treatment. These receptors came from a man aged 55 to 70 with urothelial cancer.

The chain recombines TRBV6-1 with TRBJ1-6, with 8 nucleotides matching TRBD1. CDR3 length equals 16 residues. Germline trimming cut 4 bases from V and 5 bases from J; bases unmatched to any gene: 7. Per the germline V gene, CDR1 is MNHNS and CDR2 is SASEGT. CDR3: CASSGGNRGNNSPLHF. Here the CDR3 DNA reads TGTGCCAGCAGTGGGGGGAACAGGGGGAATAATTCACCCCTCCACTTT.

This clone is medium-sized within its sample. The chain uses TRBV29-1 and TRBJ1-2; possibly TRBD1 for D (5 bases). V was trimmed by 8 bases and J by 2 bases, leaving 12 bases between them. The CDR3 covers 12 residues. In germline, CDR1 is SQVTM, CDR2 ANQGSEA. The CDR3 nucleotides are TGCAGCACCGAGGACAAGAACTATGGCTACACCTTC. Encoded protein: CSTEDKNYGYTF.

The rearrangement uses TRBV4-3 and TRBJ1-4; 9 bases align to TRBD1. Germline assignment: CDR1 LGHNA and CDR2 YSLEER. V shed 1 base and J 4 bases; nucleotides not matched to a gene: 7. This CDR3 comprises 17 residues. CDR3 DNA sequence: TGCGCCAGCAGCCAAGGTACCGGACAGGGGTATAATGAAAAACTGTTTTTT. Translated, it gives CASSQGTGQGYNEKLFF.

This sequence joins TRBV4-2 and TRBJ2-2; D is possibly TRBD2 (6 bases). V lost 4 bases, J lost 0 bases, and 9 bases lay in between. Per germline, CDR1 LGHNA and CDR2 YNFKEQ. The CDR3 length is 15 residues. The CDR3 sequence is CASSPGTPNTGELFF. In nucleotides, the CDR3 is TGTGCCAGCAGCCCAGGGACTCCGAACACCGGGGAGCTGTTTTTT.

This clone was observed a handful of times. This chain links TRBV21-1 with TRBJ1-5; the DNA was not used to check the table's D call, TRBD1. TRBV21-1 is a pseudogene locus. The CDR3 runs 17 residues. For the CDR3, the DNA is TGTGCCAGCAGCATACCCGGGACAGGGTTTAGCAATCAGCCCCAGCATTTT. Its protein is CASSIPGTGFSNQPQHF.

This clone was observed a few times. V usage is TRBV6-6 and J usage is TRBJ1-2; 9 positions agree with TRBD1. Germline loops: CDR1 MNHNY, CDR2 SVGAGI (reference sequence). V shed 6 bases, J shed 12 bases, and the junction held 8 bases outside the gene matches. CDR3 length equals 12 residues. For the CDR3, the DNA is TGTGCCAGCAGAACAGGGGGCGTCACAGACACCTTC. This gives the protein CASRTGGVTDTF.

This chain uses TRBV29-1 with TRBJ2-3; 10 nucleotides align to TRBD1. V gave up 7 bases and J gave up 8 bases; unmatched junction bases: 9. The CDR3 is 13 residues long. Germline V gene sequence: CDR1 SQVTM, CDR2 ANQGSEA. This CDR3 reads CSARDRGLITQYF. The DNA for the CDR3 is TGCAGCGCCCGGGACAGGGGATTGATTACGCAGTATTTT.